The sequence of this T cell receptor (beta chain) was determined in a study of blood T cell repertoires in COVID-19. Across the whole study: Samples of COVID-19 (acute and convalescent) were obtained from the United States, Italy and Spain. PBMCs, B-cell-depleted T cells, or T cells were the source of the cDNA or gDNA that made up the material.

As processed by the authors: Reference gene primer amplification gave estimated nucleated cell counts. Assay: immunoSEQ multiplex PCR; the TCRdb copy retains only in-frame clones and omits some. Clonal size and the V and J genes are those of that table, whereas D and trimming came from the DNA. The sample consists of fewer than 80,000 clones, about 80% of them appearing once. The J segment lost 2 bases and the V segment lost 6 bases, leaving 11 bases of the junction unmatched. Looked up from germline, CDR1 is MDHEN and CDR2 is SYDVKM. The CDR3 covers 17 residues. This receptor was identified in a human donor in a cohort sampled during active COVID-19. V gene TRBV28 combines with J gene TRBJ1-5, with TRBD1 matching 9 bases. Material: peripheral blood. CDR3 coding DNA: TGTGCCAGCAGCTTGTTCGGACAGGGGAGGGGCAATCAGCCCCAGCATTTT. It yields the protein CASSLFGQGRGNQPQHF.